Included here is one TCR beta chain sequence, with context. Its antigen is unknown. The PCR ran on 60 Vbeta and 13 Jbeta primers. Assay: immunoSEQ multiplex PCR; the TCRdb copy retains only in-frame clones and omits some. The profile covers about 200,000 clones, with 70% to 90% appearing a single time and around 0.3% taken by the ten largest. This entry belongs to a study of cytomegalovirus exposure and HLA in healthy donors. General study findings and limits: TCR beta V segments were, for the most part, productive about 87% or about 30% of the time in an earlier analysis. Reportedly, cytomegalovirus status was diagnosed with high sensitivity and specificity. TCR sequences were mostly rare, though some public TCRs occurred in many donors.

Input material: PBMCs. The receptor's source is a woman in her twenties or thirties in good health and CMV-seronegative.

CDR3 nucleotides: TGCGCCAGCAGTCCTTCCCAATCAGGGGGGGAGCAGTACTTC. Its protein product is CASSPSQSGGEQYF. The rearrangement uses TRBV10-2 and TRBJ2-7, with D possibly TRBD1 on 7 matching bases. Trimming left V 5 bases short and J 7 bases short, with 18 bases between. Germline values: CDR1 WSHSY, CDR2 SAAADI. This CDR3 comprises 14 residues.